This section outlines one T cell receptor beta chain sequence together with its context. What it binds is not known. This CDR3 contains 14 residues. V gave up 5 bases and J gave up 11 bases, with 24 bases separating them. Germline V gives CDR1 DFQATT, CDR2 SNEGSKA (reference sequence). CD4+CD45RO+CD25- cells were isolated as memory CD4+ T cells. Overall study results and limits: Tumor memory CD4+ T cell TCR gene usage was found to cluster with blood and lymph node memory CD4+ cells and with lymph node naive CD4+ cells. Larger-cohort validation covered only one TCR beta V-J rearrangement.

Semi-nested PCR with Nested Universal Primer A followed constant-region reverse priming of full-length variable regions. TCRdb re-called the 5' RACE reads with MiXCR, one entry per CDR3 protein. The sample lists tens of thousands of distinct CDR3 sequences, 20% to 25% occurring once. The sequenced sample consisted of memory CD4+ T cells sorted from a lymph node. Indicated subset: memory CD4+ T cells, CD4+CD45RO+CD25-. The gene calls are TRBV20-1 and TRBJ1-1; tentatively, D is TRBD1 (6 bases). The receptor was derived from a female donor with breast cancer. CDR3 in DNA: TGCAGTGCTCCGAGCAACAGGGCTCCTGGGGGGGCTTTCTTT. It codes for CSAPSNRAPGGAFF.